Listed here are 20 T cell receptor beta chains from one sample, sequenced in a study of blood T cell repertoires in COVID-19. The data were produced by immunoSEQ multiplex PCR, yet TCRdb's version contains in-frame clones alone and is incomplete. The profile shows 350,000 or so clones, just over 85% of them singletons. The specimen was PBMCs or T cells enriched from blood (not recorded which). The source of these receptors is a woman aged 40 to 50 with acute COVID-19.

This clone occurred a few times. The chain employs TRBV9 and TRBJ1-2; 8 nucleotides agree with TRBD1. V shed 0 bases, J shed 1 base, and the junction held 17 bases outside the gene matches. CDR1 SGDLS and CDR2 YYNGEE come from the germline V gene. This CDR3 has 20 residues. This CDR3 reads CASSVGIGGQGLPFNYGYTF. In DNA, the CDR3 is TGTGCCAGCAGCGTAGGGATCGGTGGACAGGGTTTACCCTTTAACTATGGCTACACCTTC.

The CDR3 DNA reads as TGCGCCAGCAGCCGGGAGGACAGGGGGCAAGAGACCCAGTACTTC. Protein: CASSREDRGQETQYF. The rearrangement uses TRBV4-3 and TRBJ2-5; 10 positions match TRBD1. The CDR3 covers 15 residues. The ends lost 4 bases at V and 2 bases at J; junction bases unmatched: 4. Germline CDR1 and CDR2: LGHNA and YSLEER.

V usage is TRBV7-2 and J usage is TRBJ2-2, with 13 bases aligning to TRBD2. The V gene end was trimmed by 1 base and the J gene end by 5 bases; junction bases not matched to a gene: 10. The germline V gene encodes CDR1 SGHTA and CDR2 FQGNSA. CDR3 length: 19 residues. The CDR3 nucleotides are TGTGCCAGCAGCTTAGTAGTAGGGCGGACTAGCGGGAGAACCGGGGAGCTGTTTTTT. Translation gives CASSLVVGRTSGRTGELFF.

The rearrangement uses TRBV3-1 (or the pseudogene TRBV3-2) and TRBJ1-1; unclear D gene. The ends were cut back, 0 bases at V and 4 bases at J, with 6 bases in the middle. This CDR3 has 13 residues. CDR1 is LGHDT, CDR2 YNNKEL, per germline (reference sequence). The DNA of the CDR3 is TGTGCCAGCAGCCAAGATCTCAGCACTGAAGCTTTCTTT. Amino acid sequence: CASSQDLSTEAFF.

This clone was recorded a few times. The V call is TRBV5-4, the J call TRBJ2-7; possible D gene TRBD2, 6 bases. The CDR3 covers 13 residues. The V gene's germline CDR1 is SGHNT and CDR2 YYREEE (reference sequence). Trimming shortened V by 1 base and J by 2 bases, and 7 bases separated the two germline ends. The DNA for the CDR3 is TGTGCCAGCAGCTTGTGGGGGGCCTACGAGCAGTACTTC. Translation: CASSLWGAYEQYF.

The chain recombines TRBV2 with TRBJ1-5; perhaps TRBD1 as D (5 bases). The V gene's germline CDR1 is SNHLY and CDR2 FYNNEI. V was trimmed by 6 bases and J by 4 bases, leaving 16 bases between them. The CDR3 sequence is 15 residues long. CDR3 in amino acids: CASRVDSALNQPQHF. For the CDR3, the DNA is TGTGCCAGCAGGGTCGACAGCGCCCTTAATCAGCCCCAGCATTTT. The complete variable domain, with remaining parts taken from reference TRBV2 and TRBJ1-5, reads EPEVTQTPSHQVTQMGQEVILRCVPISNHLYFYWYRQILGQKVEFLVSFYNNEISEKSEIFDDQFSVERPDGSNFTLKIRSTKLEDSAMYFCASRVDSALNQPQHFGDGTRLSIL.

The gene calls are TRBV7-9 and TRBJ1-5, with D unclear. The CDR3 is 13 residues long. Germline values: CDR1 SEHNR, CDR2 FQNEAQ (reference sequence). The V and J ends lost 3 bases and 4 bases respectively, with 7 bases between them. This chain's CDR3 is CASSLAVNQPQHF. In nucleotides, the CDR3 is TGTGCCAGCAGCTTGGCTGTAAATCAGCCCCAGCATTTT.

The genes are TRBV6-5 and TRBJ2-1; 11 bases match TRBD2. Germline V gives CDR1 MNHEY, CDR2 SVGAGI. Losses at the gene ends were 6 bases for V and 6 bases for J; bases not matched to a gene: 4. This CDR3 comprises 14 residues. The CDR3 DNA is TGTGCCAGCAGGACTAGCGGGATTGGCAATGAGCAGTTCTTC. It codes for CASRTSGIGNEQFF.

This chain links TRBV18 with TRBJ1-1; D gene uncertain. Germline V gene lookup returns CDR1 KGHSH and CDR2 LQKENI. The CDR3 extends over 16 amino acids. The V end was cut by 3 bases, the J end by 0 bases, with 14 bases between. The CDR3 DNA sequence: TGTGCCAGCTCACCTATTACCGCTAGACTGAACACTGAAGCTTTCTTT. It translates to CASSPITARLNTEAFF. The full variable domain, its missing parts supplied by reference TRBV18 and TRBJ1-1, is NAGVMQNPRHLVRRRGQEARLRCSPMKGHSHVYWYRQLPEEGLKFMVYLQKENIIDESGMPKERFSAEFPKEGPSILRIQQVVRGDSAAYFCASSPITARLNTEAFFGQGTRLTVV.

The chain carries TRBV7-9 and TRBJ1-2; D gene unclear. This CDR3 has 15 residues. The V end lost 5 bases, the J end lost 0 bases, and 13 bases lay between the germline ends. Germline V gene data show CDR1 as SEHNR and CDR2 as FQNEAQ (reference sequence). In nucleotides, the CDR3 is TGTGCCAGCAGCCCTCACGGTGGAGCTAACTATGGCTACACCTTC. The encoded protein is CASSPHGGANYGYTF.

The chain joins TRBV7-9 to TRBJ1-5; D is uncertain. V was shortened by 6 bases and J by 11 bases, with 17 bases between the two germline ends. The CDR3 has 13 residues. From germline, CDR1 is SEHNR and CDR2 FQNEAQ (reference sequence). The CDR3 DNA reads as TGTGCCAGCAGTCCCTCAAATACGGGGTCCCAGCATTTT. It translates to CASSPSNTGSQHF.

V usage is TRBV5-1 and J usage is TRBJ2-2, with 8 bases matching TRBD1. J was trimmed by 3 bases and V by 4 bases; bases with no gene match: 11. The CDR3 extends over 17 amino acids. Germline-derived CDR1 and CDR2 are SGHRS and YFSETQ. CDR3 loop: CASSPHRSGGHTGELFF. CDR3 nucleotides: TGCGCCAGCAGCCCACATAGGTCAGGGGGCCACACCGGGGAGCTGTTTTTT.

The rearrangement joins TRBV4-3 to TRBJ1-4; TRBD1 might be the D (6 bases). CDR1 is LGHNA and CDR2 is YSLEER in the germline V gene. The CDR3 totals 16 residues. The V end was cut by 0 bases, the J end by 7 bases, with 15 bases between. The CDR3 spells CASSQDYSGAGEKLFF. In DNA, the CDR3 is TGCGCCAGCAGCCAAGATTATTCAGGGGCGGGTGAAAAACTGTTTTTT.

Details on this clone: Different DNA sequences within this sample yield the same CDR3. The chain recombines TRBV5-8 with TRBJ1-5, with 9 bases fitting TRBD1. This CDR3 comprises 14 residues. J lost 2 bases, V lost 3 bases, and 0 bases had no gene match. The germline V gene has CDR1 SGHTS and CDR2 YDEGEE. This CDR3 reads CASSWTGGNQPQHF. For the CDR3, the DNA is TGTGCCAGCAGCTGGACAGGGGGCAATCAGCCCCAGCATTTT.

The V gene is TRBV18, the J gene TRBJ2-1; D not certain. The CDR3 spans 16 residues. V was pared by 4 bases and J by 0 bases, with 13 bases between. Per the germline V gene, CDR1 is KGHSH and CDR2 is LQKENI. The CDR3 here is CASSRSPSYSYNEQFF. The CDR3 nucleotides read TGTGCCAGCTCACGCTCTCCTTCCTACTCCTACAATGAGCAGTTCTTC.

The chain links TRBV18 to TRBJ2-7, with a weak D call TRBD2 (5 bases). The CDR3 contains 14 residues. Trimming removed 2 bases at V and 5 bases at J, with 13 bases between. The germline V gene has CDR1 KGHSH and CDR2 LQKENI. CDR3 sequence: CASSPTSIANEQYF. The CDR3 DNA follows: TGTGCCAGCTCACCAACAAGTATAGCGAACGAGCAGTACTTC.

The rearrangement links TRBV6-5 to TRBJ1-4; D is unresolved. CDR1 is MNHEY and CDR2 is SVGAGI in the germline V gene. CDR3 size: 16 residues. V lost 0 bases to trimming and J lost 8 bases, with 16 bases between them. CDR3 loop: CASSYSSLAPLEKLFF. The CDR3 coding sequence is TGTGCCAGCAGTTACTCGAGTCTCGCACCGCTAGAAAAACTGTTTTTT.

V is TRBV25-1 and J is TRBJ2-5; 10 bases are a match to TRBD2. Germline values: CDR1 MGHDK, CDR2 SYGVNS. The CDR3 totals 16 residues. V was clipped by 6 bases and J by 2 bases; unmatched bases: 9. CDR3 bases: TGTGCCAGCAGGCCCGGACTAGCGGCGACTCAAGAGACCCAGTACTTC. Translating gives CASRPGLAATQETQYF.

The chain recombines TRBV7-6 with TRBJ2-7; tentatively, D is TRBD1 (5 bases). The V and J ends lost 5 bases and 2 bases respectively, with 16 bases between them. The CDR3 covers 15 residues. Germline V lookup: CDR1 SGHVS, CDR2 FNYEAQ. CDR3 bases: TGTGCCAGCAGCCCATCGACAGTCAACCCCTACGAGCAGTACTTC. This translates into CASSPSTVNPYEQYF.

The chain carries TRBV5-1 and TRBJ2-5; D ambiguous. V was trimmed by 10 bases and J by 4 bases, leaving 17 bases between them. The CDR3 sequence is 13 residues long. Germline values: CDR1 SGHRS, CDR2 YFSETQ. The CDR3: CAVAVRSGETQYF. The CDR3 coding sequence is TGCGCCGTAGCCGTTAGGTCTGGAGAGACCCAGTACTTC.